This T cell receptor (beta chain) derives from a study of molecular identifiers for immune sequencing clone quantification. It was with previously described methods and listed TCR primers that bulk TCR libraries were made. TCRdb itself ran the PCR reads through MiXCR, one entry per CDR3 protein. The sample lists 490,000 or so distinct CDR3 sequences, about a quarter occurring once. It was from about 19,000 to 1,100,000 sorted cells, with 10%, 30% or 50% RNA, that naive CD8 libraries came. Naive CD8 T cells were sorted, and the gate applied was CD8+CD4-CCR7+CD45RA+. This TCR derives from a human donor in good health. Some libraries in this study had Jurkat cell RNA spiked in. Material: naive CD8+ T cells from blood, with Jurkat cell RNA spiked in. The subset is: FACS-sorted CD8+CD4-CCR7+CD45RA+ naive T cells.

The CDR3 here is CAIREVSGQGSYEQYF. The CDR3 region has the DNA TGTGCCATCAGGGAGGTGTCGGGACAGGGTTCCTACGAGCAGTACTTC. The chain is built from TRBV10-3 and TRBJ2-7; TRBD1 matches 9 bases. Germline V CDR1 and CDR2: ENHRY, SYGVKD. With V trimmed by 6 bases and J by 1 base, 10 bases remained unmatched. The CDR3 spans 16 residues.